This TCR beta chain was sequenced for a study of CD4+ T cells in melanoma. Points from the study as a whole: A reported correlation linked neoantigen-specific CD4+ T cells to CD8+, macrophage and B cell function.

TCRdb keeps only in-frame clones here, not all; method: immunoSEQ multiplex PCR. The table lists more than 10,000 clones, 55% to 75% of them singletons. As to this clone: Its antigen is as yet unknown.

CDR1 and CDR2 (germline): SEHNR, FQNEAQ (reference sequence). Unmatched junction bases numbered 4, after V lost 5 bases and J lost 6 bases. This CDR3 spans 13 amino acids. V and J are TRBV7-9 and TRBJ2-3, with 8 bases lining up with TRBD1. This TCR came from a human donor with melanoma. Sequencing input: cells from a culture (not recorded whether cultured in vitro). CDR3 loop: CASSRQGLDTQYF. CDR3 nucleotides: TGTGCCAGCAGCAGACAGGGGTTGGATACGCAGTATTTT.